This T cell receptor beta chain was identified during a study of blood T cells in healthy people across ages. Each donor had about 9.6 milliliters of peripheral blood drawn. Every sample yielded at least 6.5 million isolated PBMCs. Study-wide results and limits: Strong correlation linked observed beta diversity and percent naive T cells.

Comment on this clonotype: Antigen: not known.

The CDR3 runs 14 residues. Together with a sample-barcoded 5' primer, a J-beta primer mix was included in a second PCR lasting roughly 6 to 12 cycles. Template switching added a 12-random-nucleotide identifier to every cDNA molecule. MiXCR was run by TCRdb on the 5' RACE reads, yielding one entry per CDR3 protein. The table has about a million distinct CDR3 sequences, 51% seen once. The sequence was obtained from a woman aged 55 to 70 in good health. Sequenced sample: blood. The chain uses TRBV12-3 or TRBV12-4 and TRBJ2-5; D perhaps matches TRBD2 (6 bases). The J call may be in error: the DNA end matches TRBJ2-7 better. The CDR3 protein is CASSSRWGGDEQYF. The CDR3 bases are TGTGCCAGCAGTTCCCGGTGGGGAGGCGACGAGCAGTACTTC.